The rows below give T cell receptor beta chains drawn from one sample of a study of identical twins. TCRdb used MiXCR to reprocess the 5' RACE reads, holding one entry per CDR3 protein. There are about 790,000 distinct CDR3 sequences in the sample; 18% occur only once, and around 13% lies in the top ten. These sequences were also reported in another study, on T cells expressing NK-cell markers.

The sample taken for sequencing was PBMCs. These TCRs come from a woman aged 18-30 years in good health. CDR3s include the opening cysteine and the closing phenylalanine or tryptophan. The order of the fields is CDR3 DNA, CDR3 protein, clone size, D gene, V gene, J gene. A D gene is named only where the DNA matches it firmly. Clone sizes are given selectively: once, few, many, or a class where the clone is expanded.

CDR3 DNA: TGCAGCGTTGAAAGAGGGTACGGTGAGCAGTTCTTC
CDR3 protein: CSVERGYGEQFF
clone size: few
D gene: -
V gene: TRBV29-1
J gene: TRBJ2-1

CDR3 DNA: TGTGCCAGCAGCTTAGTGGGGAAGGGCTATGGCTACACCTTC
CDR3 protein: CASSLVGKGYGYTF
clone size: -
D gene: -
V gene: TRBV7-9
J gene: TRBJ1-2

CDR3 DNA: TGCGCCAGCAGCCAAGAAATGGGAATGGGAAATGAGCAGTTCTTC
CDR3 protein: CASSQEMGMGNEQFF
clone size: -
D gene: -
V gene: TRBV4-3
J gene: TRBJ2-1

CDR3 DNA: TGCAGCGCCCGGGGGAGGGTAAACGTTGAGACCCAGTACTTC
CDR3 protein: CSARGRVNVETQYF
clone size: few
D gene: TRBD2
V gene: TRBV29-1
J gene: TRBJ2-5

CDR3 DNA: TGTGCCAGCAACGATGCAACCTCTACCTACGAGCAGTACTTC
CDR3 protein: CASNDATSTYEQYF
clone size: -
D gene: -
V gene: TRBV6-2/TRBV6-3
J gene: TRBJ2-7

CDR3 DNA: TGCGCCAGCAGCTTGAAGGCAGAGTATGGCTACACCTTC
CDR3 protein: CASSLKAEYGYTF
clone size: few
D gene: -
V gene: TRBV5-1
J gene: TRBJ1-2

CDR3 DNA: TGTGCCAGCAGTTCCTATAGCGGGGGGCAACACAATGAGCAGTTCTTC
CDR3 protein: CASSSYSGGQHNEQFF
clone size: few
D gene: TRBD2
V gene: TRBV27
J gene: TRBJ2-1

CDR3 DNA: TGTGCCAGCAGCGTAGTTTCCCAGGGGGTAGGAGATACGCAGTATTTT
CDR3 protein: CASSVVSQGVGDTQYF
clone size: -
D gene: TRBD1
V gene: TRBV9
J gene: TRBJ2-3

CDR3 DNA: TGTGCCAGCAGCTTAGCAACCCTCTATGGCTACACCTTC
CDR3 protein: CASSLATLYGYTF
clone size: few
D gene: -
V gene: TRBV7-9
J gene: TRBJ1-2

CDR3 DNA: TGCGCCAGCAGCTTGGAGGGTCAGCGGTTCAGCACAGATACGCAGTATTTT
CDR3 protein: CASSLEGQRFSTDTQYF
clone size: -
D gene: -
V gene: TRBV5-1
J gene: TRBJ2-3

CDR3 DNA: TGCGCCAGCAGCGGGGGGACGAGTAATCCTAACTATGGCTACACCTTC
CDR3 protein: CASSGGTSNPNYGYTF
clone size: -
D gene: -
V gene: TRBV5-1
J gene: TRBJ1-2

CDR3 DNA: TGTGCCAGCAGCCTTTTCTATAGCGGGAGTTTGGAGACCCAGTACTTC
CDR3 protein: CASSLFYSGSLETQYF
clone size: -
D gene: TRBD2
V gene: TRBV12-3/TRBV12-4
J gene: TRBJ2-5

CDR3 DNA: TGTGCCAGCCGTCCGCGGGAGGCTAAGACCCAGTACTTC
CDR3 protein: CASRPREAKTQYF
clone size: -
D gene: TRBD2
V gene: TRBV12-3/TRBV12-4
J gene: TRBJ2-5

CDR3 DNA: TGTGCCAGCAGCGAGAAGGGGGAGCAGTTCTTC
CDR3 protein: CASSEKGEQFF
clone size: -
D gene: -
V gene: TRBV6-5
J gene: TRBJ2-1

CDR3 DNA: TGCGCCAGCACCACCACAGGGAGGAATGAGCAGTTCTTC
CDR3 protein: CASTTTGRNEQFF
clone size: few
D gene: -
V gene: TRBV5-1
J gene: TRBJ2-1

CDR3 DNA: TGTGCCAGCAGCGGAGGTATGGCAGATACGCAGTATTTT
CDR3 protein: CASSGGMADTQYF
clone size: few
D gene: -
V gene: TRBV9
J gene: TRBJ2-3

CDR3 DNA: TGTGCCAGCAGCTTACACACTGAAGCTTTCTTT
CDR3 protein: CASSLHTEAFF
clone size: many
D gene: -
V gene: TRBV7-2
J gene: TRBJ1-1

CDR3 DNA: TGCGCCAGCAGCCCCTACACAGGGGAGGAGGACACTGAAGCTTTCTTT
CDR3 protein: CASSPYTGEEDTEAFF
clone size: many
D gene: TRBD1
V gene: TRBV5-1
J gene: TRBJ1-1

CDR3 DNA: TGTGCCAGCAGCTCTCAACAAACTCGGGCCGGAGAGACCCAGTACTTC
CDR3 protein: CASSSQQTRAGETQYF
clone size: -
D gene: -
V gene: TRBV7-8
J gene: TRBJ2-5

CDR3 DNA: TGTGCCAGCAGTTTTGGTCAGTACCATGGCTACACCTTC
CDR3 protein: CASSFGQYHGYTF
clone size: few
D gene: -
V gene: TRBV27
J gene: TRBJ1-2

CDR3 DNA: TGTGCCAGCAGTGGGGGGACAGGGGGCCACGAGCAGTACTTC
CDR3 protein: CASSGGTGGHEQYF
clone size: -
D gene: TRBD1
V gene: TRBV6-1
J gene: TRBJ2-7

CDR3 DNA: TGCAGCGTTGGGTACCTACAGCAATCCTACGAGCAGTACTTC
CDR3 protein: CSVGYLQQSYEQYF
clone size: few
D gene: -
V gene: TRBV29-1
J gene: TRBJ2-7

CDR3 DNA: TGCAGTGCTAGAGGAAGGGGGACCTATGGCTACACCTTC
CDR3 protein: CSARGRGTYGYTF
clone size: few
D gene: -
V gene: TRBV20-1
J gene: TRBJ1-2

CDR3 DNA: TGTGCCAGCAGTTTTGGGGGTGAAAAACTGTTTTTT
CDR3 protein: CASSFGGEKLFF
clone size: many
D gene: -
V gene: TRBV12-3/TRBV12-4
J gene: TRBJ1-4

CDR3 DNA: TGTGCCATCAGTGAGGCGGGGCCAGGCAGGTCCGGGGAGCTGTTTTTT
CDR3 protein: CAISEAGPGRSGELFF
clone size: few
D gene: -
V gene: TRBV10-3
J gene: TRBJ2-2

CDR3 DNA: TGTGCCAGCAGAAGGACAGGCCAAGAGACCCAGTACTTC
CDR3 protein: CASRRTGQETQYF
clone size: -
D gene: TRBD1
V gene: TRBV12-3/TRBV12-4
J gene: TRBJ2-5

CDR3 DNA: TGTGCCACCTGGGATCGACGGGCCGAGCCAGGCTACAATGAGCAGTTCTTC
CDR3 protein: CATWDRRAEPGYNEQFF
clone size: few
D gene: -
V gene: TRBV10-3
J gene: TRBJ2-1

CDR3 DNA: TGCAGCGTTGTAACCTTGGGGTACCAAGAGACCCAGTACTTC
CDR3 protein: CSVVTLGYQETQYF
clone size: -
D gene: -
V gene: TRBV29-1
J gene: TRBJ2-5

CDR3 DNA: TGTGCCAGCAGCCCGTTGGGACTCGTCGATGAGCAGTTCTTC
CDR3 protein: CASSPLGLVDEQFF
clone size: few
D gene: -
V gene: TRBV2
J gene: TRBJ2-1

CDR3 DNA: TGCAGTGCTAGACGAGGGGGGATGGATACGCAGTATTTT
CDR3 protein: CSARRGGMDTQYF
clone size: few
D gene: -
V gene: TRBV20-1
J gene: TRBJ2-3

CDR3 DNA: TGCAGTGCTCTGAAAATAGGACGGTACACAGATACGCAGTATTTT
CDR3 protein: CSALKIGRYTDTQYF
clone size: -
D gene: -
V gene: TRBV20-1
J gene: TRBJ2-3

CDR3 DNA: TGTGCCAGCACCGGGACTAGCGGTTCCTACAATGAGCAGTTCTTC
CDR3 protein: CASTGTSGSYNEQFF
clone size: few
D gene: TRBD2
V gene: TRBV12-3/TRBV12-4
J gene: TRBJ2-1

CDR3 DNA: TGCGCCAGCAGCCGCGACGCCAAGACTGGGGCCAACGTCCTGACTTTC
CDR3 protein: CASSRDAKTGANVLTF
clone size: -
D gene: -
V gene: TRBV4-3
J gene: TRBJ2-6